The 28 T cell receptor beta chains in this list originate from one sample, sequenced in a study of Graves' ophthalmopathy and Graves' hyperthyroidism. Amplification from RNA transcripts yielded the TCR beta CDR3 regions. Second-round multiplex PCR came after first-round RT-PCR with HTBI primers. TCRdb re-derived calls from the multiplex PCR reads in MiXCR, one entry per CDR3 protein. The sample carries hundreds of thousands of distinct CDR3 sequences, about 46% recorded once. The source material was peripheral blood. Every receptor here comes from an adult man with Graves' ophthalmopathy.

The chain couples TRBV25-1 to TRBJ2-5, with D perhaps matching TRBD1 or TRBD2 (7 bases each). CDR1 is MGHDK, CDR2 SYGVNS, per germline. CDR3 size: 16 residues. V lost 0 bases and J 2 bases, leaving 13 bases between the germline ends. The CDR3 DNA sequence: TGTGCCAGCAGTGAATATCGACAGGGACTACAAGAGACCCAGTACTTC. It is translated as CASSEYRQGLQETQYF.

V usage is TRBV7-2 and J usage is TRBJ2-2, with D perhaps TRBD2 (5 bases). The CDR3 covers 14 residues. V was trimmed by 5 bases and J by 5 bases, leaving 12 bases between them. Germline V gives CDR1 SGHTA, CDR2 FQGNSA. CDR3 DNA: TGTGCCAGCAGCCAAGAAAGGAGGACCGGGGAGCTGTTTTTT. It encodes CASSQERRTGELFF.

The CDR3 region is CASSPGQLGNTIYF. CDR3 in DNA: TGTGCCAGCAGCCCGGGACAGCTCGGAAACACCATATATTTT. The gene calls are TRBV7-9 and TRBJ1-3; TRBD1 agrees at 7 bases. Germline trimming cut 5 bases from V and 4 bases from J; bases unmatched to any gene: 5. CDR3 length: 14 amino acids. Germline CDR1 SEHNR, CDR2 FQNEAQ (reference sequence).

This clonotype was seen a handful of times. DNA for the CDR3: TGTGCCAGCAGTCCAGGGGGCCCTACTACTAACGAGCAGTACTTC. It encodes CASSPGGPTTNEQYF. V is TRBV6-1 and J is TRBJ2-7, with 8 nucleotides matching TRBD1. Germline V lookup: CDR1 MNHNS, CDR2 SASEGT. Trimming took 5 bases from V and 5 from J; bases not matched to a gene: 11. The CDR3 loop spans 15 amino acids.

This clonotype was counted only a few times. The V and J genes are TRBV10-3 and TRBJ1-4, with TRBD1 as a possible D gene (5 bases). V was trimmed by 10 bases and J by 1 base, leaving 13 bases between them. The CDR3 contains 14 residues. In germline, CDR1 is ENHRY, CDR2 SYGVKD. CDR3 in DNA: TGTGCCAGCACAAAAAGGGGAACTAATGAAAAACTGTTTTTT. Protein: CASTKRGTNEKLFF.

The rearrangement joins TRBV5-1 to TRBJ1-3; D call uncertain. V dropped 0 bases and J dropped 0 bases, with 10 bases sitting between them. The germline CDR1 and CDR2 sequences are SGHRS and YFSETQ. The CDR3 consists of 16 residues. CDR3: CASSLEFAISGNTIYF. CDR3 DNA sequence: TGCGCCAGCAGCTTGGAGTTTGCAATCTCTGGAAACACCATATATTTT.

V gene TRBV29-1 combines with J gene TRBJ2-5; weak D call: TRBD1 (6 bases). Germline loops: CDR1 SQVTM, CDR2 ANQGSEA. This CDR3 contains 15 residues. The CDR3 region is CSATLLQGAPETQYF. CDR3 DNA sequence: TGCAGTGCTACACTCCTACAGGGAGCCCCAGAGACCCAGTACTTC.

V and J are TRBV19 and TRBJ1-3; a possible D gene is TRBD1 (6 bases). CDR1 and CDR2 (germline): LNHDA, SQIVND (reference sequence). The CDR3 loop spans 15 amino acids. The V gene lost 5 bases and the J gene lost 3 bases, with 14 bases spanning the gap. The CDR3: CASSRDIQFGNTIYF. The CDR3 DNA reads TGTGCCAGTAGTCGGGACATCCAATTTGGAAACACCATATATTTT.

Worth noting for this clonotype: An end of the junction does not agree with germline; a read error may underlie this. The chain employs TRBV7-9 and TRBJ2-7; TRBD2 is a possible D gene (7 bases). This CDR3 is 16 amino acids long. Germline assignment: CDR1 SEHNR and CDR2 FQNEAQ (reference sequence). CDR3 bases: TGTGCCAGCAGCCGCCAACAGGGAGGGCACTCCTACGAGCAGCACTTC. Encoded protein: CASSRQQGGHSYEQHF.

The chain employs TRBV20-1 and TRBJ1-6, with unresolved D. This CDR3 comprises 13 residues. Germline V CDR1 and CDR2: DFQATT, SNEGSKA (reference sequence). V was cut by 6 bases and J by 7 bases, with 13 bases left in between. The CDR3, as DNA: TGCAGTGCCAAGGGCGACCTGAATTCACCCCTCCACTTT. Its translation is CSAKGDLNSPLHF.

The V and J genes are TRBV29-1 and TRBJ1-1, with D possibly being TRBD1 (5 bases). CDR3 length equals 13 residues. The germline V gene has CDR1 SQVTM and CDR2 ANQGSEA. V was trimmed by 8 bases and J by 1 base, leaving 14 bases between them. The CDR3 is CSLRSTGNTEAFF. Written as DNA, the CDR3 is TGCAGCTTGCGGTCAACAGGGAACACTGAAGCTTTCTTT.

The chain has TRBV19 and TRBJ2-7; the D gene is possibly TRBD1 (7 bases). The V end lost 5 bases, the J end lost 7 bases, and 24 bases lay between the germline ends. The CDR3 sequence is 16 residues long. Germline lookup yields CDR1 LNHDA and CDR2 SQIVND (reference sequence). Written as DNA, the CDR3 is TGTGCCAGTAGTGGAGGGCGACTAGAGGGGGCCAGGGAGCAGTACTTC. Translated, it gives CASSGGRLEGAREQYF.

This clonotype was counted a few times. This sequence joins TRBV20-1 and TRBJ2-7, with D perhaps TRBD1 or TRBD2 (5 bases each). V lost 0 bases and J 2 bases, leaving 14 bases between the germline ends. Germline V gene lookup returns CDR1 DFQATT and CDR2 SNEGSKA (reference sequence). This CDR3 is 15 amino acids long. The chain's CDR3 is CSARDTGTLAYEQYF. The CDR3 nucleotides are TGCAGTGCTAGAGACACCGGGACCCTGGCCTACGAGCAGTACTTC.

The chain uses TRBV5-4 and TRBJ1-2; 7 nucleotides match TRBD1. With V trimmed by 5 bases and J by 5 bases, 9 bases remained unmatched. CDR1 and CDR2 (germline): SGHNT, YYREEE (reference sequence). CDR3 length equals 14 residues. This CDR3 reads CASRPAGQSYGYTF. CDR3 sequence (DNA): TGTGCCAGCAGGCCGGCGGGACAGAGTTATGGCTACACCTTC.

In its sample, this clonotype was seen once. This chain uses TRBV20-1 with TRBJ1-4, with D uncertain. From germline, CDR1 is DFQATT and CDR2 SNEGSKA (reference sequence). The CDR3 sequence is 13 residues long. V lost 6 bases, J lost 3 bases, and 11 bases lay in between. As DNA, the CDR3 is TGCAGTGCCCCGTCGGGTGCTAATGAAAAACTGTTTTTT. Encoded protein: CSAPSGANEKLFF.

V gene TRBV7-2 combines with J gene TRBJ1-1; D remains ambiguous. Germline CDR1 and CDR2: SGHTA and FQGNSA. The V end was cut by 5 bases, the J end by 9 bases, with 13 bases between. This CDR3 contains 12 residues. The CDR3 spells CASSLPQEKAFF. The CDR3 DNA is TGTGCCAGCAGCCTACCCCAGGAAAAAGCTTTCTTT. Combining the CDR3 with reference TRBV7-2 and TRBJ1-1 gives the whole variable domain GAGVSQSPSNKVTEKGKDVELRCDPISGHTALYWYRQSLGQGLEFLIYFQGNSAPDKSGLPSDRFSAERTGGSVSTLTIQRTQQEDSAVYLCASSLPQEKAFFGQGTRLTVV.

The chain uses TRBV12-3 or TRBV12-4 and TRBJ2-5, with 11 nucleotides matching TRBD2. CDR3 length: 15 residues. With 5 bases clipped from V and 3 bases from J, the junction kept 5 bases outside the gene matches. In DNA, the CDR3 is TGTGCCAGCAGTCCCGGACTAGCGGGCAAAGAGACCCAGTACTTC. Its translation: CASSPGLAGKETQYF.

This rearrangement joins TRBV29-1 to TRBJ1-4; D uncertain. CDR1 is SQVTM, CDR2 ANQGSEA, per germline. V was cut by 5 bases and J by 8 bases, with 18 bases left in between. The CDR3 is 14 residues long. The chain's CDR3 is CSVFSSYSGEKLFF. The CDR3 DNA reads TGCAGCGTTTTTTCCTCATACAGTGGCGAAAAACTGTTTTTT.

As for this clonotype: A read error may produce the germline difference seen at one junction end. This rearrangement joins TRBV10-3 to TRBJ2-7; D perhaps matches TRBD2 (5 bases). Germline CDR1 and CDR2: ENHRY and SYGVKD. This CDR3 comprises 14 residues. The CDR3 region is CASSYKAVSYEQYF. Here the CDR3 DNA reads TGTGCCAGCAGTTACAAAGCGGTCAGCTACGAGCAGTACTTC.

V usage is TRBV10-3 and J usage is TRBJ1-4, with a possible D match to TRBD1 (5 bases). This CDR3 contains 12 residues. Trimming removed 10 bases from V and 7 bases from J, with 13 bases in between. Per germline, CDR1 ENHRY and CDR2 SYGVKD. The CDR3: CATGTRGEKLFF. The CDR3 DNA follows: TGTGCCACCGGGACTAGGGGTGAAAAACTGTTTTTT.

CDR3 sequence: CSVPSNLLLSNQPQHF. The CDR3 DNA is TGCAGTGTTCCGTCGAACTTGCTACTTAGCAATCAGCCCCAGCATTTT. The rearrangement links TRBV20-1 to TRBJ1-5; no firm D call. The CDR3 is 16 amino acids. With 7 bases removed from V and 0 bases from J, the gap between germline ends came to 19 bases. Per germline, CDR1 DFQATT and CDR2 SNEGSKA (reference sequence).

This chain connects TRBV6-5 to TRBJ1-6; D call uncertain. V dropped 2 bases and J dropped 7 bases, with 6 bases sitting between them. Germline values: CDR1 MNHEY, CDR2 SVGAGI. The CDR3 runs 13 residues. As DNA, the CDR3 is TGTGCCAGCAGTTACGTAAAGAATTCACCCCTCCACTTT. Residues: CASSYVKNSPLHF.

The chain is built from TRBV25-1 and TRBJ2-3; D remains unclear. There are 16 residues in the CDR3. CDR1 is MGHDK, CDR2 SYGVNS, per germline. V lost 1 base, J lost 3 bases, and 14 bases lay in between. CDR3 DNA: TGTGCCAGCAGTGAATTTCTAGACCGACTTACAGATACGCAGTATTTT. Encoded protein: CASSEFLDRLTDTQYF.

The J gene is TRBJ1-2, the V gene TRBV19; D call uncertain. Germline CDR1 and CDR2: LNHDA and SQIVND (reference sequence). CDR3 size: 14 residues. V was cut by 7 bases and J by 8 bases, with 20 bases left in between. The CDR3 loop reads CASNRWPQAYGYTF. The CDR3 nucleotides are TGTGCCAGTAACCGTTGGCCTCAGGCCTACGGCTACACCTTC.

This clonotype was detected a few times. The gene calls are TRBV20-1 and TRBJ2-7; TRBD1 matches 10 bases. CDR1 DFQATT and CDR2 SNEGSKA come from the germline V gene (reference sequence). This CDR3 has 13 residues. The trim removed 1 base at V and 5 bases at J, leaving 2 bases unmatched. The CDR3 DNA reads as TGCAGTGCTAGAGGGGACAGGGGTCACGAGCAGTACTTC. Translation gives CSARGDRGHEQYF.

The chain combines TRBV7-2 with TRBJ2-5, with 10 bases fitting TRBD2. Germline loops: CDR1 SGHTA, CDR2 FQGNSA. The CDR3 runs to 17 residues. J lost 1 base, V lost 1 base, and 6 bases had no gene match. The CDR3 loop reads CASSLEALAGGQETQYF. DNA for the CDR3: TGTGCCAGCAGCTTAGAAGCCTTAGCGGGGGGCCAAGAGACCCAGTACTTC. Supplemented by reference TRBV7-2 and TRBJ2-5, the full variable domain reads GAGVSQSPSNKVTEKGKDVELRCDPISGHTALYWYRQSLGQGLEFLIYFQGNSAPDKSGLPSDRFSAERTGGSVSTLTIQRTQQEDSAVYLCASSLEALAGGQETQYFGPGTRLLVL.

This clonotype was found many times. The V call is TRBV7-2, the J call TRBJ1-2; D gene ambiguous. The CDR3 spans 14 residues. Germline V gene data show CDR1 as SGHTA and CDR2 as FQGNSA. Trimming removed 5 bases at V and 8 bases at J, with 18 bases between. The CDR3 DNA sequence: TGTGCCAGCAGCCACTCCGCCGGGAAGGAGGGCTACACCTTC. It codes for CASSHSAGKEGYTF.

The chain couples TRBV2 to TRBJ1-4, with 9 nucleotides matching TRBD1. Per germline, CDR1 SNHLY and CDR2 FYNNEI. This CDR3 comprises 13 residues. V gave up 8 bases and J gave up 8 bases; unmatched junction bases: 6. CDR3 nucleotides: TGTGCCAGCCGGGACAGGGCGGGAGAAAAACTGTTTTTT. This gives the protein CASRDRAGEKLFF.